Here is one T cell receptor beta chain with its context. Its antigen is not yet known. The sample holds no much larger clone one base away, and base qualities are not on file. These data originate in a study of cytomegalovirus exposure and HLA in healthy donors listed by TCRdb under 2017. With regard to the full study: In an earlier analysis of 587 of the donors, approximately 260 Gb of sequence data and approximately 120 million unique TCR beta sequences from some 170 million T cells were reported. About 300 gigabases of sequencing data and 70 million to 100 million unique TCR sequences were included in an early release covering 550 to 650 HLA-typed donors. Of the roughly 430 genotyped donors, approximately 82% fell in the genetic ancestry cluster associated with self-reported Caucasian donors. The study aimed to test whether cataloging public T cell receptors could reveal signatures of past pathogen exposure. The study used immunosequencing to profile the T cell repertoires of some 600 subjects and linked those repertoires to cytomegalovirus serostatus. Besides the first cohort of under 700 subjects, a separate validation cohort made up of 90 to 150 different subjects was used. To predict cytomegalovirus infection status, the study brought together high-throughput TCR immunosequencing, statistical association of individual TCRs with disease status, and machine learning. In a later analysis, previously published TCR beta repertoires from roughly 710 donors were re-analyzed and high-resolution HLA genotyping was added so that TCR occurrence patterns could be studied. The later analysis used no new phenotypic data to find candidate immune exposures, relying instead on TCR beta sequences and their occurrence across donors. An earlier analysis of approximately 500 of the donors applied high-throughput TCR beta sequencing to assess whether each TCR beta V gene segment acted as functional or pseudogenic. Donor age, sex, ethnicity and CMV serostatus were compiled together with the repertoire data. Genome-wide SNP genotypes for about three fifths of the roughly 670 donors were used in a later genetic analysis, which treated that subset as a discovery cohort. Every repertoire in the discovery cohort had been generated on one and the same sequencing platform. HLA typing included class I and class II loci at four-digit resolution. Typing coverage varied by locus: roughly 629-640 donors for A, B, C, DRB1 and DQB1; roughly 500 for DQA1; more than 600 for DPA1; 450 to 480 for DPB1. Four to six DR-DQ haplotypes were handled as single units for association and clustering, since linkage in the cohort was strong. On average, around 240,000 unique TCR beta nucleotide sequences were sequenced per donor among a few hundred genotyped donors of the cohort, with about 19% of those sequences being non-productive. General study outcomes and caveats: A later analysis found that HLA-associated TCR beta chains were more clonally expanded and had lower generation probabilities than equally common non-associated chains. An earlier analysis of around 500 of the donors showed that most TCR beta V segments appeared in productive rearrangements either about 87% or about 30% of the time, which broadly matched IMGT annotations. According to the authors, the approach could potentially be generalized to other disease states and immunological phenotypes. A further reported finding was that TCR beta sequences accurately predicted the HLA-A and HLA-B alleles for most subjects in the first cohort. A total of 150 to 200 TCR beta chains were listed by the study as associated with cytomegalovirus. In vitro tests confirmed that three of the cytomegalovirus-associated TCR beta chains recognize cytomegalovirus antigens. According to a later analysis, parvovirus B19, influenza, CMV and Epstein-Barr virus appeared linked to several top co-occurrence clusters. The presence/absence analyses assumed that sequencing depth was roughly uniform across donors, and that assumption may not be true. The classifier was reported to diagnose cytomegalovirus status with high specificity and sensitivity in both the original cohort and the validation cohort. Because HLA typing was missing for some donors at each locus, association tests included only the typed subset. According to a later genetic analysis, donors in an Asian-associated ancestry cluster had fewer N-insertions in productive TCRs than the approximately 630-donor mean. In a later analysis, TCR association rates were found to vary across HLA loci, with the most associated TCRs seen for DRB1 alleles and the fewest for HLA-C alleles. V-gene and J-gene trimming of TCR beta chains was associated with a missense DCLRE1C variant in a later genetic analysis, and the association was replicated in an independent cohort. Fewer than 20 rarely observed V segments, including chromosome 9 orphons, were excluded from the earlier analysis of about 610 of the donors because counts were too low. The sequencing pipeline was judged likely to have produced a cluster of highly shared sequence variants as a technical artifact. Strong co-occurrence of HLA alleles, especially DR and DQ, made assigning TCR associations to individual alleles difficult. Only TCR beta chains were sequenced in this cohort, and the absence of alpha or paired-chain data limited detectable features. In a later analysis, most CMV-associated TCR beta chains were found to appear HLA-restricted, with HLA associations seemingly driven largely by CMV exposure. Linkage disequilibrium might explain the correlated functional status among segregating V segments, but an unknown experimental factor could not be excluded. At a false discovery rate of 0.05, a later analysis linked approximately 18,000 TCR beta sequences to specific HLA alleles. Immune exposure information for the cohort was limited to CMV serostatus. While some public TCRs were present in many individuals, most TCR sequences turned up only very rarely across donors. The 87-base-pair reads could not distinguish some IMGT-functional V segments, including TRBV6-2 and TRBV6-3, so those segments were excluded.

The cohort was made up of 500 to 800 healthy bone marrow donors. At the time of sampling, every cohort member was nominally healthy, though immune exposures that went unrecorded were likely present. The donor was CMV seronegative and was included in the group of hundreds of seronegative cohort members. A peripheral blood sample was provided by each donor, and peripheral blood mononuclear cells were used for TCR beta sequencing. Genomic DNA extraction from the blood cell samples was performed with the Qiagen DNeasy Blood Extraction Kit. Reading from cysteine to phenylalanine, the CDR3 counts 15 amino acids. CDR3 DNA is the only sequence kept; it has 45 bases, read in frame from the first base. CDR1 MNHEY and CDR2 SVGAGI are derived from the germline V gene. Between the V and J ends, shortened by 5 bases and 0 bases respectively, the junction contains 13 bases. Receptor libraries were prepared by the immunoSEQ multiplex PCR assay. For the multiplex PCR, a mixture combining 60 forward primers for TCR Vbeta segments and 13 reverse primers for TCR Jbeta segments was used. Amplification of the CDR3 region of rearranged TCR beta genes was performed with a multiplex PCR assay on genomic DNA. The Illumina HiSeq System was used to sequence the amplified TCR beta libraries as 87-base-pair reads. The authors processed their data as follows. In a later analysis, tens of millions of unique TCR beta chains were counted across the approximately 640 repertoires, and roughly 11 million of these chains were shared by at least two donors. A nearest-neighbor algorithm error-corrected the raw reads and collapsed the reads into unique sequences, merging closely related sequences to remove PCR and sequencing errors. V, D and J gene segments were assigned by aligning CDR3 sequences to IMGT reference sequences. Each retained sequence needed at least a six-nucleotide match to both a V gene segment and a J gene segment. A rearrangement counted as productive if the CDR3 had no stop codons and remained in frame with V and J, and every other rearrangement counted as non-productive. CDR3 was defined according to IMGT convention as the region running from the second conserved V-encoded cysteine to the conserved J-encoded phenylalanine. In an earlier analysis of around 540 of the donors, sequences lacking an unambiguous match to a single V gene segment were excluded. An earlier analysis of roughly 590 of the donors called V segments functional above 56.7% productive rearrangements and segregating when the between-donor standard deviation exceeded 5%. A statistical classification framework was built to diagnose cytomegalovirus status from the catalog of TCR beta chain sequences. A later analysis assigned V and J genes by comparing TCR nucleotide sequences with IMGT/GENE-DB human TR gene sequences. The TCRdist pipeline was used in a later analysis to assign CDR3 sequences and most-parsimonious VDJ recombination scenarios. In a later analysis, each TCR beta chain was defined by its CDR3 amino acid sequence together with its V-gene family, and reads lacking a unique V-gene family were excluded. A later analysis removed several hundred highly shared, low-generation-probability nucleotide sequences to deal with suspected cross-contamination and a sequencing artifact. In a later analysis, a clonal expansion index for each public chain was calculated from normalized within-repertoire ranks of inferred template counts. In a later analysis, generation probabilities were computed using a VDJ recombination model fitted to out-of-frame rearrangements, and the results were checked against IGoR. In a later analysis, TCR-TCR, TCR-HLA and TCR-CMV co-occurrence was scored with hypergeometric tests, and a repertoire-size bias correction was applied to TCR pairs. To estimate false discovery rates, a later analysis permuted the HLA or CMV assignments 20 times. In a later analysis, co-occurring TCRs were grouped with DBSCAN, and TCRdist sequence similarity was added when clustering was performed within HLA-allele-positive subsets. Repertoires with fewer than 30,000 or more than 120,000 public chains were left out of co-occurrence clustering, as were five repertoires with anomalous nucleotide sharing. In TCRdb, the immuneACCESS table is reduced to in-frame sequences with V and J assigned. These tables do not hold every clone; where another copy was compared, an unresolved V gene accounts for under half, and the others remain unexplained. The V and J calls and the clone size are those of that table, but D and trimming were determined from the DNA. For this sample the table gives 65,000 to 90,000 clones, of which less than 85% were detected only once. Around 3.9% of the sample rests with the top ten.

This clonotype originated in a man aged 55 to 70 in good health and CMV-seronegative. The chain employs TRBV6-5 and TRBJ2-5; tentative D gene TRBD1, with 6 bases matching. Sequencing was performed on PBMCs. The CDR3 reads as follows: CASSAYTGNQETQYF. The nucleotides read TGTGCCAGCAGTGCCTATACAGGGAACCAAGAGACCCAGTACTTC.